The T cell receptor (beta chain) under discussion was sequenced for a study of cytomegalovirus exposure and HLA in healthy donors. CDR1 is SGHDT and CDR2 is YYEEEE in the germline V gene. The CDR3 has 16 amino acids. V was clipped by 0 bases and J by 5 bases, with 17 bases between them. PCR involved 60 Vbeta and 13 Jbeta primers. Sequenced by immunoSEQ multiplex PCR; TCRdb stores in-frame clones only, minus some. The repertoire holds around 94,000 clones, with around four fifths as singletons. The clonotype originates from a male donor in good health and CMV-seropositive. Sequencing used PBMCs. The genes are TRBV5-6 and TRBJ1-1, with D maybe TRBD1 (5 bases). CDR3 DNA sequence: TGTGCCAGCAGCTTGGGGTGGGCAGGGCTGGGGACTGAAGCTTTCTTT. It encodes CASSLGWAGLGTEAFF. Looking up the rest from reference TRBV5-6 and TRBJ1-1 gives the full variable domain: DAGVTQSPTHLIKTRGQQVTLRCSPKSGHDTVSWYQQALGQGPQFIFQYYEEEERQRGNFPDRFSGHQFPNYSSELNVNALLLGDSALYLCASSLGWAGLGTEAFFGQGTRLTVV.